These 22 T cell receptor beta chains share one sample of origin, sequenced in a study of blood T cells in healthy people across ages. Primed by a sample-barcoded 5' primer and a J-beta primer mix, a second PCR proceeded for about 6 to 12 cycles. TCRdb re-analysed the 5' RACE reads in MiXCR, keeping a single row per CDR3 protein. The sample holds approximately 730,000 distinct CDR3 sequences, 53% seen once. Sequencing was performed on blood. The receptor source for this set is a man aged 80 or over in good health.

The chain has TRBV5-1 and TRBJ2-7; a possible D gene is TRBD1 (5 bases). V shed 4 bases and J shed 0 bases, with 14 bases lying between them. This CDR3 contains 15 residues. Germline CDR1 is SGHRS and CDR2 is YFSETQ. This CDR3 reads CASSPTGSTSYEQYF. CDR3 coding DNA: TGCGCCAGCAGCCCAACAGGCTCAACCTCCTACGAGCAGTACTTC.

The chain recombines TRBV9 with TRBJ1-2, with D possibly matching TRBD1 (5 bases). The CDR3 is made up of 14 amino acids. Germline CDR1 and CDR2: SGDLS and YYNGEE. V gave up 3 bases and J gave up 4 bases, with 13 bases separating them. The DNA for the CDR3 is TGTGCCAGCAGCGGGGGCCTAGGCCCCTATGGCTACACCTTC. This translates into CASSGGLGPYGYTF. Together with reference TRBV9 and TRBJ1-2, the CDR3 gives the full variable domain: DSGVTQTPKHLITATGQRVTLRCSPRSGDLSVYWYQQSLDQGLQFLIQYYNGEERAKGNILERFSAQQFPDLHSELNLSSLELGDSALYFCASSGGLGPYGYTFGSGTRLTVV.

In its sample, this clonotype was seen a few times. The CDR3 is CASSLGRAGYEQFF. CDR3 nucleotides: TGCGCCAGCAGCTTGGGACGGGCCGGCTATGAGCAGTTCTTC. The chain recombines TRBV5-1 with TRBJ2-1; D ambiguous. This CDR3 has 14 amino acids. The ends were cut back, 0 bases at V and 8 bases at J, with 12 bases in the middle. Germline V gene sequence: CDR1 SGHRS, CDR2 YFSETQ.

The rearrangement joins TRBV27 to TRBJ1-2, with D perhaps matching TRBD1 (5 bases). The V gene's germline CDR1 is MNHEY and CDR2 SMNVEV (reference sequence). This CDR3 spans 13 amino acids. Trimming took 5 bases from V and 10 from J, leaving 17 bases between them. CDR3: CASSGDGGFSYTF. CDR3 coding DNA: TGTGCCAGCAGTGGGGACGGGGGATTCTCCTACACCTTC.

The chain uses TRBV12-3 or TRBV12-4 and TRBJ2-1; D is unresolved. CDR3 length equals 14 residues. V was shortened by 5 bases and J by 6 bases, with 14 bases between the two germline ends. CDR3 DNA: TGTGCCAGCAGTCCCCCGAGTGCGTTCAATGAGCAGTTCTTC. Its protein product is CASSPPSAFNEQFF.

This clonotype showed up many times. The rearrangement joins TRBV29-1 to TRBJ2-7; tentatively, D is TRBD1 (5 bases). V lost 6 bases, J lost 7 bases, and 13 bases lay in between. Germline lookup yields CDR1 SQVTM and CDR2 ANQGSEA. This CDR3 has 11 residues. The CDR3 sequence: CSVAAGLEQYF. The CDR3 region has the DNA TGCAGCGTCGCTGCAGGGCTGGAGCAGTACTTC.

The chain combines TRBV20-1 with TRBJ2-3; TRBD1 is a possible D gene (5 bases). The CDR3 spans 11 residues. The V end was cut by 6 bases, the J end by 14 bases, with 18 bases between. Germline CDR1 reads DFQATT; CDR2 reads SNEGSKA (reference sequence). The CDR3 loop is CSARQNRYAYF. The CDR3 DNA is TGCAGTGCAAGACAGAACAGATACGCGTATTTT.

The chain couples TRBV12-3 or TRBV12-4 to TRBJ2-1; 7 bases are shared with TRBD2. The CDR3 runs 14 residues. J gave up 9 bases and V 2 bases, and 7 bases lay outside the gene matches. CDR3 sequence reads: CASSLTSGKVEQFF. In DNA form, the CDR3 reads TGTGCCAGCAGTTTAACGAGCGGGAAGGTTGAGCAGTTCTTC.

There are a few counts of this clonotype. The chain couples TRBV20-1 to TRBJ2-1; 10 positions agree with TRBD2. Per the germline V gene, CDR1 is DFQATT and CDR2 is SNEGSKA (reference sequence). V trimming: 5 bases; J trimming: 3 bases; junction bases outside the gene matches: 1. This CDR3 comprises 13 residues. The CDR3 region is CSALAGVYNEQFF. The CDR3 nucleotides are TGCAGTGCTCTAGCGGGGGTCTACAATGAGCAGTTCTTC.

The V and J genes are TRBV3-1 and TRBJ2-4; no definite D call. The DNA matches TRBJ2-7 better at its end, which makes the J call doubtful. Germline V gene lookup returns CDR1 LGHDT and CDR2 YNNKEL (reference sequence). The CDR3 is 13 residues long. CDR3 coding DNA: TGTGCCAGCAGCCGAACTCGGACCGGCGAGCAGTACTTC. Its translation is CASSRTRTGEQYF.

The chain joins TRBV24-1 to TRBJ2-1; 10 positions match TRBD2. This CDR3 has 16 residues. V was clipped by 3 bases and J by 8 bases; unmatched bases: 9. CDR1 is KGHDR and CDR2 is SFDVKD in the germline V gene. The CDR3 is CATSDEREGPVDEQFF. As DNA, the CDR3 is TGTGCCACCAGTGATGAGCGGGAGGGTCCCGTGGATGAGCAGTTCTTC.

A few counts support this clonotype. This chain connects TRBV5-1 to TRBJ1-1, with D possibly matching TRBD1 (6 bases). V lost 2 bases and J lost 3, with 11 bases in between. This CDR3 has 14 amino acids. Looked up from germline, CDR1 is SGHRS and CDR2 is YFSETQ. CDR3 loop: CASSFGGLDTEAFF. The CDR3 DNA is TGCGCCAGCAGCTTCGGGGGGCTGGACACTGAAGCTTTCTTT.

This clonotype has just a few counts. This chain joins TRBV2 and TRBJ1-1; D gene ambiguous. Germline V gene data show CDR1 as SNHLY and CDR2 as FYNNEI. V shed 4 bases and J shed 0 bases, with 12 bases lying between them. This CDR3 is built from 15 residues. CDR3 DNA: TGTGCCAGCAGTGTTGCGGGGTCTATGAACACTGAAGCTTTCTTT. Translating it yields CASSVAGSMNTEAFF. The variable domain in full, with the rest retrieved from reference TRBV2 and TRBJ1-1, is EPEVTQTPSHQVTQMGQEVILRCVPISNHLYFYWYRQILGQKVEFLVSFYNNEISEKSEIFDDQFSVERPDGSNFTLKIRSTKLEDSAMYFCASSVAGSMNTEAFFGQGTRLTVV.

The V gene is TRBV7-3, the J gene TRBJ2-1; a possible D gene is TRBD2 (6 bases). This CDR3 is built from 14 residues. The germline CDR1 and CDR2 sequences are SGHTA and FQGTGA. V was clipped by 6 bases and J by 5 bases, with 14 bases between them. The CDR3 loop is CASRKTGTDNEQFF. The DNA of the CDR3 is TGTGCCAGCAGAAAAACTGGGACTGACAATGAGCAGTTCTTC.

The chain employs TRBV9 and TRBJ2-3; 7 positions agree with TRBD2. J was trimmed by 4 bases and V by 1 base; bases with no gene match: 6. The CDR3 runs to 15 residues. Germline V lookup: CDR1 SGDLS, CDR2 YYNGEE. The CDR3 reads CASSVFPGGPDTQYF. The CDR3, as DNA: TGTGCCAGCAGCGTATTTCCGGGAGGACCAGATACGCAGTATTTT.

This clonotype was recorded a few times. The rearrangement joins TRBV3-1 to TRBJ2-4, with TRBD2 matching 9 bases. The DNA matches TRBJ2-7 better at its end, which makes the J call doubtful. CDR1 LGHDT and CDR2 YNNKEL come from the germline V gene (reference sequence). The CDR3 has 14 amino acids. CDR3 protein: CASSRTTSGYEQYF. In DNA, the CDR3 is TGTGCCAGCAGCCGAACGACTAGCGGCTACGAGCAGTACTTC.

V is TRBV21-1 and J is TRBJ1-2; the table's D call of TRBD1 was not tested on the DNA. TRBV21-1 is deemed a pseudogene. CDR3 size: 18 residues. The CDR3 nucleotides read TGTGCCAGCAGCAAAGGAGGCGACAGGGCGACGGCTAACTATGGCTACACCTTC. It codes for CASSKGGDRATANYGYTF.

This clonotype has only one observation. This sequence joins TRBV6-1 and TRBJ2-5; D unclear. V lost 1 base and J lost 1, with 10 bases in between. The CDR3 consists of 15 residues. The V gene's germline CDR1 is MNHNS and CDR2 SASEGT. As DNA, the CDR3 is TGTGCCAGCAGTGAAGGGGTACAGTCCCAAGAGACCCAGTACTTC. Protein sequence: CASSEGVQSQETQYF.

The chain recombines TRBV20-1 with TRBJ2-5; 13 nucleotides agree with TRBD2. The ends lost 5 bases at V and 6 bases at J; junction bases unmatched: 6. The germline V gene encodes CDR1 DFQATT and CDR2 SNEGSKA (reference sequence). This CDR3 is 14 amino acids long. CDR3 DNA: TGCAGTGCTGGTAGACTAGCGGGGGGACAGACCCAGTACTTC. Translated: CSAGRLAGGQTQYF.

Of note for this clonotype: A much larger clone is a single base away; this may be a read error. CDR3 bases: TGTGCCACGGGGACTAGCGGGAGGAAAGGCAATGAGCAGTACTTC. This codes for CATGTSGRKGNEQYF. The chain combines TRBV6-2 or TRBV6-3 with TRBJ2-5, with 15 bases lining up with TRBD2. This CDR3 is 15 amino acids long. V shed 10 bases, J shed 11 bases, and the junction held 14 bases outside the gene matches. Germline assignment: CDR1 MNHEY and CDR2 SVGEGT.

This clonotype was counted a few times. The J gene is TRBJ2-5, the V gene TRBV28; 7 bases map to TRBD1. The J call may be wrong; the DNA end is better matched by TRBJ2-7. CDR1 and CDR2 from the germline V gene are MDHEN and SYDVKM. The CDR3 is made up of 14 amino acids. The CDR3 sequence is CASSLRDSYYEQYF. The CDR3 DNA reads TGTGCCAGCAGTTTAAGGGACAGTTACTACGAGCAGTACTTC.

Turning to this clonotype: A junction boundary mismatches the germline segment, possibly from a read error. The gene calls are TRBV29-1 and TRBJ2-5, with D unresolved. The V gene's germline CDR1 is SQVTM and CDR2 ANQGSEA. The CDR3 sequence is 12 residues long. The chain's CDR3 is CNVAQPQETQYF. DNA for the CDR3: TGCAACGTTGCGCAGCCACAAGAGACCCAGTACTTC.